This T cell receptor beta chain is from a study of blood T cell repertoires in COVID-19. Libraries were prepared by immunoSEQ multiplex PCR; TCRdb keeps only in-frame clonotypes and omits some of them. The sample holds about 140,000 clones, 86% seen once. The germline V and J ends were trimmed by 1 base and 7 bases, with 2 bases remaining between them. The CDR3 length is 11 residues. The germline V gene has CDR1 LNHNV and CDR2 YYDKDF (reference sequence). Sequencing input: peripheral blood. The rearrangement joins TRBV15 to TRBJ2-1; D is ambiguous. This clonotype was obtained from a woman aged 55 to 70 with acute or convalescent COVID-19. In DNA, the CDR3 is TGTGCCACCAGCAGAGCAAATGAGCAGTTCTTC. This translates into CATSRANEQFF.